These 2 T cell receptor beta chains share one sample of origin, sequenced in a study of T cell responses to AZD1222 COVID-19 vaccine. Sequencing was performed with immunoSEQ multiplex PCR; in TCRdb, only in-frame clones are kept and a portion is missing. The data contain under 150,000 clones, 80% to 90% of them seen just once; the ten biggest clones take up approximately 1.5%. Sequenced material: peripheral blood, taken on day 0 of AZD1222 vaccination. These receptors were obtained from an adult in good health.

This clone was observed a single time. J is TRBJ1-6 and V is TRBV2; 7 positions match TRBD1. Unmatched junction bases numbered 4, after V lost 6 bases and J lost 2 bases. CDR1 SNHLY and CDR2 FYNNEI come from the germline V gene. The CDR3 runs to 15 residues. CDR3 DNA: TGTGCCAGCAGGGCCCAGGGGGCCTATAATTCACCCCTCCACTTT. It yields the protein CASRAQGAYNSPLHF.

In this sample, this clone turned up once. This chain links TRBV11-1 with TRBJ2-3, with D hard to call. The CDR3 is made up of 13 amino acids. V dropped 0 bases and J dropped 8 bases, with 9 bases sitting between them. CDR1 SGHAT and CDR2 FQDESV come from the germline V gene (reference sequence). In DNA, the CDR3 is TGTGCCAGCAGCTTAGCGGGTGTCGGTACGCAGTATTTT. Translation: CASSLAGVGTQYF.